This is a list of T cell receptor beta chains from one sample in a study of graft-versus-host responses after intestinal transplantation. Assay: immunoSEQ multiplex PCR; the TCRdb copy retains only in-frame clones and omits some. Among about 10,000 clones listed, 31% were seen once. Sequencing used alloreactive CD4+ T cells from a mixed lymphocyte reaction culture, obtained before transplantation. The source of these receptors is a human patient who was an organ donor for intestinal transplantation. CDR3s include the opening cysteine and the closing phenylalanine or tryptophan. Fields, in order: V gene, clone size, CDR3 length, J gene, D gene, CDR3 protein, CDR3 DNA. A D gene is named only where the DNA matches it firmly. Rows may omit the clone size; those that give it use once, few, many or a size class.

TRBV4-1	NA	16	TRBJ2-1	NA	CASSLEGLLGRNEQFF	TGCGCCAGCAGCCTAGAAGGTCTTCTGGGGAGAAATGAGCAGTTCTTC
TRBV5-1	few	14	TRBJ2-7	TRBD2	CASSSRGGSYEQYF	TGCGCCAGCAGCTCCCGCGGGGGCTCCTACGAGCAGTACTTC
TRBV5-1	NA	14	TRBJ2-1	NA	CASSLMGELTGQFF	TGCGCCAGCAGCTTGATGGGGGAGTTGACAGGGCAGTTCTTC
TRBV9	NA	15	TRBJ2-1	NA	CASSVATLGLIDQFF	TGTGCCAGCAGCGTAGCTACGTTGGGCCTTATTGATCAGTTCTTC
TRBV5-1	NA	14	TRBJ1-4	NA	CASSLDTTNEKLFF	TGCGCCAGCAGCTTGGACACAACTAATGAAAAACTGTTTTTT
TRBV6-1	few	17	TRBJ2-5	TRBD2	CASSEAPVTSVRETQYF	TGTGCCAGCAGTGAAGCCCCTGTGACTAGCGTACGAGAGACCCAGTACTTC
TRBV21-1	few	19	TRBJ2-7	NA	CASSKSPWEGKFFSYEQYF	TGTGCCAGCAGCAAAAGTCCTTGGGAAGGGAAGTTTTTCTCCTACGAGCAGTACTTC
TRBV6-6	NA	15	TRBJ2-2	TRBD2	CASSYQTSGVGELFF	TGTGCCAGCAGTTACCAGACTAGCGGGGTCGGGGAGCTGTTTTTT
TRBV7-9	medium-sized	13	TRBJ1-1	NA	CASSPRVPAGAFF	TGTGCCAGCAGCCCCCGTGTCCCGGCGGGAGCTTTCTTT
TRBV28	few	15	TRBJ1-2	NA	CASSLFRRLNYGYTF	TGTGCCAGCAGTTTATTCAGGAGGTTGAACTATGGCTACACCTTC
TRBV30	medium-sized	13	TRBJ1-2	NA	CAWSVVGHYGYTF	TGTGCCTGGAGTGTCGTAGGACACTATGGCTACACCTTC
TRBV7-6	NA	12	TRBJ2-3	NA	CASSFRADTQYF	TGTGCCAGCAGCTTCAGGGCAGATACGCAGTATTTT
TRBV13	NA	14	TRBJ2-7	TRBD1	CASSARDRGYEQYF	TGTGCCAGCAGCGCCCGGGACAGGGGCTACGAGCAGTACTTC
TRBV6-6	medium-sized	13	TRBJ2-7	NA	CASLRDRTYEQYF	TGTGCCAGCCTCCGTGACAGAACCTACGAGCAGTACTTC
TRBV4-3	medium-sized	14	TRBJ2-3	TRBD1	CASSQGTGEGTQYF	TGCGCCAGCAGCCAAGGGACAGGGGAGGGAACGCAGTATTTT
TRBV1	NA	21	TRBJ1-1	NA	CTSSQDAGTGGRPNMNTEAFF	TGCACCAGCAGCCAAGATGCCGGGACAGGGGGCCGACCTAACATGAACACTGAAGCTTTCTTT
TRBV6-1	NA	13	TRBJ1-2	NA	CASKTGWGYGYTF	TGTGCCAGCAAGACGGGCTGGGGCTATGGCTACACCTTC
TRBV5-1	medium-sized	13	TRBJ2-3	NA	CASSGPGTDTQYF	TGCGCCAGCAGCGGACCGGGGACAGATACGCAGTATTTT
TRBV11-3	once	14	TRBJ2-3	NA	CASSLAYTTGTQYF	TGTGCCAGCAGCCTAGCTTACACCACCGGTACGCAGTATTTT
TRBV10-3	few	14	TRBJ2-3	NA	CAISGQILSYTQYF	TGTGCCATCAGTGGTCAGATACTCAGTTATACGCAGTATTTT
TRBV7-9	NA	16	TRBJ1-3	NA	CASSLVYQGAGNTIYF	TGTGCCAGCAGCTTAGTATATCAAGGGGCAGGAAACACCATATATTTT
TRBV5-4	medium-sized	11	TRBJ2-7	NA	CASSYTYEQYF	TGTGCCAGCAGCTACACCTACGAGCAGTACTTC
TRBV5-1	few	14	TRBJ2-3	TRBD2	CASSLGGGGDTQYF	TGCGCCAGCAGCTTGGGCGGGGGGGGAGATACGCAGTATTTT
TRBV6-5	NA	12	TRBJ1-4	TRBD1	CASSYFDRGLFF	TGTGCCAGCAGTTACTTCGACAGGGGTCTGTTTTTT
TRBV6-5	NA	14	TRBJ2-1	NA	CASSYVASRGEQFF	TGTGCCAGCAGTTATGTGGCCTCCAGGGGTGAGCAGTTCTTC
TRBV28	few	16	TRBJ2-7	TRBD1	CASTMLPGQGTYEQYF	TGTGCCAGCACGATGTTGCCAGGACAGGGGACCTACGAGCAGTACTTC
TRBV7-9	NA	15	TRBJ2-5	TRBD1	CASSLGQGPVETQYF	TGTGCCAGCAGCCTGGGACAGGGTCCCGTAGAGACCCAGTACTTC
TRBV7-9	NA	17	TRBJ2-1	TRBD1	CASSSTSGTASYNEQFF	TGTGCCAGCAGCTCGACCTCCGGGACAGCATCCTACAATGAGCAGTTCTTC
TRBV9	few	15	TRBJ2-1	NA	CASSVGPQSYNEQFF	TGTGCCAGCAGCGTAGGTCCCCAGTCCTACAATGAGCAGTTCTTC
TRBV4-2	NA	18	TRBJ2-1	TRBD2	CASSPYLAGGSSYNEQFF	TGTGCCAGCAGCCCCTACCTAGCGGGGGGGAGCTCCTACAATGAGCAGTTCTTC
TRBV5-4	NA	14	TRBJ1-2	TRBD1	CASSSPGQGYGYTF	TGTGCCAGCAGCTCGCCGGGACAGGGCTATGGCTACACCTTC
TRBV7-9	few	16	TRBJ1-1	TRBD1	CASSYTQGTGNTEAFF	TGTGCCAGCAGCTATACCCAAGGGACAGGTAACACTGAAGCTTTCTTT
TRBV28	NA	12	TRBJ1-2	NA	CASSTLFYGYTF	TGTGCCAGCAGTACCCTTTTCTATGGCTACACCTTC
TRBV28	large	14	TRBJ1-6	TRBD1	CASIQTGANSPLHF	TGTGCCAGCATCCAAACAGGGGCAAATTCACCCCTCCACTTT
TRBV7-9	NA	16	TRBJ2-7	NA	CASSLVSGTETYEQYF	TGTGCCAGCAGCTTAGTGAGCGGGACAGAGACTTACGAGCAGTACTTC
TRBV29-1	NA	11	TRBJ1-1	NA	CSVETSTEAFF	TGCAGCGTGGAGACCAGCACTGAAGCTTTCTTT
TRBV7-9	NA	13	TRBJ2-3	NA	CASSFTDTDTQYF	TGTGCCAGCAGCTTCACGGACACAGATACGCAGTATTTT
TRBV13	NA	18	TRBJ2-3	TRBD2	CASSLVFLAGGVGDTQYF	TGTGCCAGCAGCTTAGTATTTCTAGCGGGGGGAGTCGGAGATACGCAGTATTTT
TRBV6-5	few	12	TRBJ1-2	NA	CASSVRNYGYTF	TGTGCCAGCAGTGTCAGAAACTATGGCTACACCTTC
TRBV7-2	medium-sized	17	TRBJ1-3	NA	CASSLVLGGVSGNTIYF	TGTGCCAGCAGCTTAGTTCTGGGGGGCGTCTCTGGAAACACCATATATTTT
TRBV7-3	few	17	TRBJ2-6	NA	CASSLAPQRSGANVLTF	TGTGCCAGCAGCTTAGCGCCCCAGAGATCTGGGGCCAACGTCCTGACTTTC
TRBV6-6	NA	16	TRBJ2-6	NA	CASRADVLSGANVLTF	TGTGCCAGCAGGGCAGACGTACTCTCTGGGGCCAACGTCCTGACTTTC
TRBV11-3	NA	15	TRBJ2-3	TRBD2	CASSLLPGGPDTQYF	TGTGCCAGCAGCTTATTGCCGGGGGGGCCGGATACGCAGTATTTT
TRBV5-1	NA	14	TRBJ2-2	NA	CASRRGDRSGELFF	TGCGCCAGCAGACGCGGAGATCGTTCCGGGGAGCTGTTTTTT
TRBV12-1	once	15	TRBJ2-3	NA	CASSPRLASTDTQYF	TGTGCCAGCAGCCCAAGACTAGCTAGCACAGATACGCAGTATTTT
TRBV9	NA	16	TRBJ2-6	NA	CASSVGSFSGANVLTF	TGTGCCAGCAGCGTGGGGAGTTTCTCTGGGGCCAACGTCCTGACTTTC
TRBV7-2	few	17	TRBJ1-2	TRBD1	CASSHRQGTVINYGYTF	TGTGCCAGCAGCCATCGACAGGGAACGGTTATTAACTATGGCTACACCTTC
TRBV7-2	once	16	TRBJ2-3	TRBD2	CASSLGLAGTTDTQYF	TGTGCCAGCAGCTTAGGTCTAGCGGGGACCACAGATACGCAGTATTTT
TRBV9	few	13	TRBJ1-2	TRBD1	CASSVAGGYGYTF	TGTGCCAGCAGCGTAGCAGGGGGCTATGGCTACACCTTC
TRBV6-6	NA	14	TRBJ1-1	NA	CASSYSSVITEAFF	TGTGCCAGCAGTTACTCGAGCGTCATTACTGAAGCTTTCTTT
TRBV6-5	NA	13	TRBJ1-1	NA	CASRPGYITEAFF	TGTGCCAGCAGACCCGGGTATATCACTGAAGCTTTCTTT
TRBV19	NA	18	TRBJ1-5	TRBD1	CASSIDLARGYSNQPQHF	TGTGCCAGTAGTATAGATCTGGCCAGGGGGTATAGCAATCAGCCCCAGCATTTT
TRBV7-6	NA	14	TRBJ2-5	NA	CASSPREYQETQYF	TGTGCCAGCAGCCCCCGGGAGTACCAAGAGACCCAGTACTTC
TRBV5-1	NA	15	TRBJ2-3	TRBD2	CASSLSSGETDTQYF	TGCGCCAGCAGCTTGAGCAGCGGGGAAACAGATACGCAGTATTTT